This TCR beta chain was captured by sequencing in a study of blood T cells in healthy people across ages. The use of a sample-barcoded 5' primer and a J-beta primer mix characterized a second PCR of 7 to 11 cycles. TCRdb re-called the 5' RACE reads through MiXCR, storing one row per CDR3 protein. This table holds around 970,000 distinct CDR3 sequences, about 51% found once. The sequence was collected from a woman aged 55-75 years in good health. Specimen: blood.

Here the CDR3 DNA reads TGCGCCAGCAGCTTGATAGGACAGCCACGCTATGGCTACACCTTC. This encodes CASSLIGQPRYGYTF. The chain couples TRBV5-1 to TRBJ1-2, with a tentative D call TRBD1 (6 bases). Germline V gives CDR1 SGHRS, CDR2 YFSETQ. This CDR3 has 15 amino acids. V gave up 1 base and J gave up 4 bases, with 14 bases separating them.